The rows below give T cell receptor beta chains drawn from one sample of a study of CD8 T cells in ankylosing spondylitis. TCRdb reprocessed the 5' RACE reads with MiXCR, giving one entry per CDR3 protein. The data show about 33,000 distinct CDR3 sequences, over 10% seen once. The sample taken for sequencing was synovial fluid, either unsorted or a sorted T cell fraction (not recorded which). These receptors all stem from a male donor with ankylosing spondylitis. Both conserved end residues are part of each CDR3.

V gene	CDR3 length	CDR3 protein
TRBV6-2/TRBV6-3	12	CASSLLFNEQFF
TRBV18	16	CASSPRWGRGLHEQYF
TRBV5-6	17	CASSWGYKSLIYNEQFF
TRBV28	15	CASSLQGRESSPLHF
TRBV20-1	13	CSARAERDTEAFF
TRBV20-1	15	CSARTQGVRNTEAFF
TRBV2	16	CASSETRAAAGKLFFF
TRBV4-2	17	CASSQDREGSRAGELFF
TRBV7-9	15	CASSLEYPRVYEQYF
TRBV9	15	CASSVEDSSRNEQFF
TRBV27	9	CASGYEQYF
TRBV7-8	15	CASRVGIANTGELFF
TRBV12-3/TRBV12-4	15	CASSPSAGPTYEQYF
TRBV9	13	CASSRQDGSPLHF
TRBV6-1	15	CASSPDSTGANVLTF
TRBV7-9	14	CASSLSSGANVLTF
TRBV7-2	15	CASSLIEGARYGYTF
TRBV15	16	CATSRERGLSTDTQYF
TRBV18	15	CASSPPGTSPDEQFF
TRBV29-1	15	CSVDKGTSSYNEQFF
TRBV7-8	16	CASSLAMGSYNSPLHF
TRBV4-1	18	CASSPGVGLGVSTDTQYF
TRBV28	14	CAHSAGRDTGELFF
TRBV27	17	CASSPETSGDSQETQYF
TRBV20-1	19	CSARGNVAGRPSRTDTQYF
TRBV11-2	13	CASSFSHQETQYF
TRBV27	15	CASRTGTGGWTEAFF
TRBV21-1	15	CASSTGTLNHYEQYF
TRBV5-4	16	CASSPDRGRGNSPLHF
TRBV10-3	19	CAISESRRGRTEKGEEAFF
TRBV7-2	13	CASSLTPPDGYTF
TRBV11-2	15	CASSLAQGSYNEQFF
TRBV15	15	CATTPGLVGGEKLFF
TRBV7-9	11	CASSLIETQYF
TRBV5-1	14	CASSLGGHTGELFF
TRBV13	14	CASSPPRGSGEQFF
TRBV7-2	15	CASSYDSGARNTIYF
TRBV9	14	CASSYRVGNEKLFF
TRBV28	12	CASRSVGFEQFF
TRBV7-2	18	CASSLAFFSGGPYNEQFF
TRBV7-8	12	CASSFNYYEQYF
TRBV9	17	CASSPEGRGLLDYEQYF
TRBV7-2	13	CASSRVGSYEQYF
TRBV27	16	CASSSGQGAWLTEAFF
TRBV7-9	15	CASSLDAQENEKLFF
TRBV20-1	13	CSAREYQIYEQYF
TRBV4-2	16	CASSQDGLAGSGEQFF